The sequence of this T cell receptor (beta chain) was determined in a study of T cells in Graves' hyperthyroidism and ophthalmopathy. Across the study: Before any treatment, at initial diagnosis, peripheral blood was collected. Study-level points and caveats: Also found in blood were most expanded thyroid clonotypes above 0.001.

The study excluded patients with uncontrolled infection, other autoimmune disease, pregnancy or lactation. This sample holds PBMCs from about 10 ml fresh peripheral blood. This clonotype showed up just once. The antigen remains unidentified. The CDR3 is 14 residues long. V was clipped by 2 bases and J by 2 bases, with 13 bases between them. The germline V gene has CDR1 DFQATT and CDR2 SNEGSKA (reference sequence). RNA transcripts yielded amplified TCR beta CDR3 regions. The HTBI primer set served for first-round RT-PCR of the TCR CDR3. TCRdb re-called the multiplex PCR reads with MiXCR, one entry per CDR3 protein. The data contain about 520,000 distinct CDR3 sequences, approximately 25% of them seen just once; the ten biggest clones take up over 9%.

The sequencing input was blood. This sequence originates from a woman younger than 45 with Graves' ophthalmopathy. The chain recombines TRBV20-1 with TRBJ2-7, with D tentatively TRBD1 (6 bases). The CDR3 sequence is CSARHPTGTYEQYF. The DNA for the CDR3 is TGCAGTGCTAGACATCCTACAGGGACCTACGAGCAGTACTTC.